The 32 T cell receptor beta chains below come from one sample, sequenced in a study of radiotherapy plus CTLA-4 blockade in lung cancer. The table came from immunoSEQ multiplex PCR; TCRdb's copy has only in-frame clones and leaves some out. The repertoire holds fewer than 75,000 clones, over 75% seen once, with around two fifths in the top ten. The input for sequencing was peripheral blood, taken from a patient treated with radiotherapy plus ipilimumab. These receptors came from a human donor with non-small cell lung cancer that progressed on radiotherapy plus ipilimumab.

Regarding this clone: With a much larger clone just one base away, this may be a read error. The genes are TRBV30 and TRBJ2-1, with TRBD2 matching 7 bases. After removal of 8 bases from V and 5 bases from J, the junction contained 18 bases not matched to a gene. Germline V gene sequence: CDR1 GTSNPN, CDR2 SVGIG (reference sequence). The CDR3 covers 16 residues. This CDR3 reads CAGNFGGRAANNEQFF. The CDR3 region has the DNA TGTGCCGGGAATTTCGGGGGGAGGGCAGCTAACAATGAGCAGTTCTTC. The complete variable domain, with remaining parts taken from reference TRBV30 and TRBJ2-1, reads SQTIHQWPATLVQPVGSPLSLECTVEGTSNPNLYWYRQAAGRGLQLLFYSVGIGQISSEVPQNLSASRPQDRQFILSSKKLLLSDSGFYLCAGNFGGRAANNEQFFGPGTRLTVL.

Turning to this clone: The junction departs from germline at one end; a sequencing error may be responsible. The V and J genes are TRBV29-1 and TRBJ2-1; 9 nucleotides match TRBD2. The CDR3 extends over 13 amino acids. Germline V gives CDR1 SQVTM, CDR2 ANQGSEA. In nucleotides, the CDR3 is TGCAGCGTTGATGGGTCTAGCGGGACCCCGGTTCTCTTC. The encoded protein is CSVDGSSGTPVLF.

The rearrangement uses TRBV18 and TRBJ1-1, with D possibly being TRBD1 (6 bases). The CDR3 covers 15 residues. Germline V gives CDR1 KGHSH, CDR2 LQKENI. V lost 3 bases and J 8 bases, leaving 19 bases between the germline ends. CDR3 sequence reads: CASSPSTGQGSEAFF. In DNA, the CDR3 is TGTGCCAGCTCACCGTCGACGGGACAAGGGAGCGAAGCTTTCTTT.

The gene calls are TRBV5-5 and TRBJ2-1, with TRBD2 as a possible D gene (5 bases). The CDR3 consists of 16 residues. Germline CDR1 reads SGHKS; CDR2 reads YYEKEE (reference sequence). The germline V and J ends were trimmed by 4 bases and 8 bases, with 22 bases remaining between them. The CDR3 loop reads CASSPSDLLEEYEQFF. The CDR3 DNA sequence: TGTGCCAGCAGCCCTTCGGACCTACTAGAGGAGTATGAGCAGTTCTTC. Complete variable domain (other parts from reference TRBV5-5 and TRBJ2-1): DAGVTQSPTHLIKTRGQQVTLRCSPISGHKSVSWYQQVLGQGPQFIFQYYEKEERGRGNFPDRFSARQFPNYSSELNVNALLLGDSALYLCASSPSDLLEEYEQFFGPGTRLTVL.

This rearrangement joins TRBV10-3 to TRBJ2-1; 7 bases fit TRBD2. Trimming took 2 bases from V and 8 from J; bases not matched to a gene: 9. Germline assignment: CDR1 ENHRY and CDR2 SYGVKD. The CDR3 runs to 15 residues. CDR3 residues: CAISEPGLSLDEQFF. CDR3 sequence (DNA): TGTGCCATCAGTGAGCCGGGACTATCCTTAGATGAGCAGTTCTTC.

The chain employs TRBV5-6 and TRBJ1-1; weak D call: TRBD1 (5 bases). With 0 bases removed from V and 1 base from J, the gap between germline ends came to 7 bases. Germline CDR1 reads SGHDT; CDR2 reads YYEEEE. CDR3 length: 14 residues. CDR3 loop: CASSLAGGNTEAFF. DNA for the CDR3: TGTGCCAGCAGCTTGGCGGGGGGGAACACTGAAGCTTTCTTT.

This rearrangement joins TRBV30 to TRBJ1-1, with D possibly matching TRBD1 (5 bases). This CDR3 region has 13 residues. V was cut by 4 bases and J by 8 bases, with 17 bases left in between. CDR1 is GTSNPN and CDR2 is SVGIG in the germline V gene (reference sequence). CDR3 sequence: CAWTLPLGAEAFF. The DNA of the CDR3 is TGTGCCTGGACCCTGCCCCTCGGGGCGGAAGCTTTCTTT. Using reference TRBV30 and TRBJ1-1 for the parts outside the CDR3, the full variable domain is SQTIHQWPATLVQPVGSPLSLECTVEGTSNPNLYWYRQAAGRGLQLLFYSVGIGQISSEVPQNLSASRPQDRQFILSSKKLLLSDSGFYLCAWTLPLGAEAFFGQGTRLTVV.

The chain recombines TRBV5-1 with TRBJ2-5; D unclear. The V gene's germline CDR1 is SGHRS and CDR2 YFSETQ. With 5 bases removed from V and 2 bases from J, the gap between germline ends came to 7 bases. The CDR3 sequence is 12 residues long. The CDR3 region is CASRENQETQYF. CDR3 DNA: TGCGCCAGCAGGGAGAATCAAGAGACCCAGTACTTC.

The rearrangement uses TRBV18 and TRBJ2-3; 7 bases align to TRBD1. From germline, CDR1 is KGHSH and CDR2 LQKENI. V shed 2 bases, J shed 7 bases, and the junction held 3 bases outside the gene matches. CDR3 length: 13 residues. The DNA of the CDR3 is TGTGCCAGCTCACCAGACAGGGTACATACGCAGTATTTT. Protein: CASSPDRVHTQYF.

The V and J genes are TRBV6-5 and TRBJ1-1, with TRBD1 as a possible D gene (5 bases). The germline V gene encodes CDR1 MNHEY and CDR2 SVGAGI. The CDR3 is 15 amino acids. With 0 bases removed from V and 5 bases from J, the gap between germline ends came to 13 bases. CDR3 in amino acids: CASSYSGGEGTEAFF. DNA for the CDR3: TGTGCCAGCAGTTACTCGGGGGGTGAAGGGACTGAAGCTTTCTTT.

The chain has TRBV19 and TRBJ2-5, with 7 positions matching TRBD2. The germline CDR1 and CDR2 sequences are LNHDA and SQIVND (reference sequence). This CDR3 contains 13 residues. The V and J ends lost 6 bases and 5 bases, in that order; junction bases with no gene match: 6. For the CDR3, the DNA is TGTGCCAGTAGGGGGACCGGGAGGGAGACCCAGTACTTC. It specifies CASRGTGRETQYF.

J is TRBJ2-2 and V is TRBV30; D unresolved. Germline CDR1 is GTSNPN and CDR2 is SVGIG (reference sequence). The CDR3 runs 15 residues. The V end was cut by 4 bases, the J end by 0 bases, with 12 bases between. CDR3 nucleotides: TGTGCCTGGAAGGTGGGTCTCGCGAACACCGGGGAGCTGTTTTTT. Residues: CAWKVGLANTGELFF. The whole variable domain, remainder taken from reference TRBV30 and TRBJ2-2, is SQTIHQWPATLVQPVGSPLSLECTVEGTSNPNLYWYRQAAGRGLQLLFYSVGIGQISSEVPQNLSASRPQDRQFILSSKKLLLSDSGFYLCAWKVGLANTGELFFGEGSRLTVL.

The chain recombines TRBV18 with TRBJ1-5; 7 nucleotides line up with TRBD1. Germline-derived CDR1 and CDR2 are KGHSH and LQKENI. The trim removed 2 bases at V and 6 bases at J, leaving 10 bases unmatched. The CDR3 extends over 16 amino acids. The CDR3, as DNA: TGTGCCAGCTCACCATTAAGGGCGCAGGGGGGTCAGCCCCAGCATTTT. It is translated as CASSPLRAQGGQPQHF.

J is TRBJ2-5 and V is TRBV27, with 7 positions matching TRBD2. Germline V CDR1 and CDR2: MNHEY, SMNVEV (reference sequence). Losses at the gene ends were 4 bases for V and 4 bases for J; bases not matched to a gene: 9. The CDR3 runs to 15 residues. The CDR3 sequence is CASSSISWGGETQYF. The CDR3 DNA reads as TGTGCCAGCAGTTCGATAAGTTGGGGGGGAGAGACCCAGTACTTC.

The gene calls are TRBV6-1 and TRBJ2-3; D is tentatively TRBD1 or TRBD2 (5 bases each). V was pared by 1 base and J by 8 bases, with 16 bases between. Germline lookup yields CDR1 MNHNS and CDR2 SASEGT. This CDR3 is 15 amino acids long. The CDR3 bases are TGTGCCAGCAGTGAAGACTCGATGGGACCGGCTACGCAGTATTTT. The encoded protein is CASSEDSMGPATQYF.

This chain uses TRBV5-5 with TRBJ1-1; possibly TRBD1 for D (5 bases). V lost 1 base to trimming and J lost 3 bases, with 13 bases between them. CDR1 and CDR2 (germline): SGHKS, YYEKEE (reference sequence). The CDR3 contains 15 residues. The CDR3 DNA reads TGTGCCAGCAGCTTGTACATCCGAGGGGACACTGAAGCTTTCTTT. This encodes CASSLYIRGDTEAFF.

This clone came up once. The chain combines TRBV4-2 with TRBJ2-5, with a weak D call TRBD1 (5 bases). With 4 bases removed from V and 4 bases from J, the gap between germline ends came to 22 bases. This CDR3 region has 17 residues. Germline loops: CDR1 LGHNA, CDR2 YNFKEQ. CDR3 loop: CASSPYEWGTVRETQYF. The CDR3 DNA reads TGTGCCAGCAGCCCCTACGAATGGGGCACCGTCCGAGAGACCCAGTACTTC.

This chain links TRBV6-5 with TRBJ2-1; 7 nucleotides line up with TRBD2. Germline CDR1 MNHEY, CDR2 SVGAGI. The junction had 12 bases not matched to a gene; V was cut back by 7 bases and J by 9 bases. This CDR3 is 14 amino acids long. The CDR3 sequence: CASMWREYGSEQFF. In DNA, the CDR3 is TGTGCCAGCATGTGGCGGGAGTACGGCAGTGAGCAGTTCTTC.

The genes are TRBV7-8 and TRBJ2-3, with D perhaps being TRBD1 or TRBD2 (5 bases each). Germline V gene data show CDR1 as SGHVS and CDR2 as FQNEAQ. The V end was cut by 6 bases, the J end by 4 bases, with 14 bases between. The CDR3 runs to 14 residues. CDR3 coding DNA: TGTGCCAGCAGTTTCGGGGCGATCTCAGATACGCAGTATTTT. It codes for CASSFGAISDTQYF.

This chain joins TRBV4-1 and TRBJ1-5; 10 bases align to TRBD1. The V gene's germline CDR1 is MGHRA and CDR2 YSYEKL. After removal of 1 base from V and 5 bases from J, the junction contained 5 bases not matched to a gene. The CDR3 totals 16 residues. DNA for the CDR3: TGCGCCAGCAGCCAAGTACCCGGGACAGGGGATCAGCCCCAGCATTTT. This gives the protein CASSQVPGTGDQPQHF.

This sequence joins TRBV6-1 and TRBJ1-2; 8 nucleotides line up with TRBD1. The trim removed 1 base at V and 3 bases at J, leaving 4 bases unmatched. Germline CDR1 MNHNS, CDR2 SASEGT. The CDR3 has 15 residues. CDR3 residues: CASSEEGQGDYGYTF. CDR3 bases: TGTGCCAGCAGTGAAGAAGGACAGGGAGACTATGGCTACACCTTC.

The J gene is TRBJ2-2, the V gene TRBV28; 9 positions match TRBD1. CDR1 is MDHEN, CDR2 SYDVKM, per germline. With 5 bases clipped from V and 1 base from J, the junction kept 2 bases outside the gene matches. This CDR3 has 15 residues. The DNA for the CDR3 is TGTGCCAGCAGTACGGGACAGGGGAACACCGGGGAGCTGTTTTTT. It is translated as CASSTGQGNTGELFF.

The chain's CDR3 is CASSYSDRTGELFF. The CDR3 DNA reads TGTGCCAGCAGTTACTCGGACAGAACCGGGGAGCTGTTTTTT. The chain joins TRBV6-5 to TRBJ2-2; perhaps TRBD1 as D (6 bases). Germline V gene lookup returns CDR1 MNHEY and CDR2 SVGAGI. Trimming left V 0 bases short and J 5 bases short, with 7 bases between. The CDR3 has 14 amino acids.

Worth noting for this clone: Its ends do not fully match the called genes, so a read error is possible. The gene calls are TRBV7-2 and TRBJ2-7; 9 bases line up with TRBD2. The CDR3 totals 13 residues. Germline CDR1 SGHTA, CDR2 FQGNSA. The CDR3 spells CASSLAGNYEQYF. The CDR3 DNA reads TGTGCCAGCAGCCTAGCGGGGAACTACGAGCAGTACTTC.

V usage is TRBV5-6 and J usage is TRBJ2-7; weak D call: TRBD2 (5 bases). V dropped 0 bases and J dropped 6 bases, with 19 bases sitting between them. The length of the CDR3 is 16 residues. Germline V gives CDR1 SGHDT, CDR2 YYEEEE. The CDR3 DNA is TGTGCCAGCAGCTTGGCCGGTAACGTCGAGGGATCCGAGCAGTACGTC. This gives the protein CASSLAGNVEGSEQYV.

The chain links TRBV5-1 to TRBJ2-2; D remains ambiguous. Germline CDR1 and CDR2: SGHRS and YFSETQ. The CDR3 has 15 amino acids. Trimming took 0 bases from V and 1 from J, leaving 7 bases between them. In DNA, the CDR3 is TGCGCCAGCAGCTTGGTTGGCAGGAACACCGGGGAGCTGTTTTTT. Its translation: CASSLVGRNTGELFF.

This sequence joins TRBV5-1 and TRBJ2-7; TRBD2 agrees at 8 bases. The CDR3 length is 14 residues. Germline CDR1 SGHRS, CDR2 YFSETQ. Losses at the gene ends were 3 bases for V and 2 bases for J; bases not matched to a gene: 4. This chain's CDR3 is CASSSMTSAYEQYF. DNA for the CDR3: TGCGCCAGCAGCTCGATGACTAGCGCCTACGAGCAGTACTTC. Combining the CDR3 with reference TRBV5-1 and TRBJ2-7 gives the whole variable domain KAGVTQTPRYLIKTRGQQVTLSCSPISGHRSVSWYQQTPGQGLQFLFEYFSETQRNKGNFPGRFSGRQFSNSRSEMNVSTLELGDSALYLCASSSMTSAYEQYFGPGTRLTVT.

In its sample, this clone was seen once. The rearrangement joins TRBV27 to TRBJ1-5; possibly TRBD1 for D (6 bases). From germline, CDR1 is MNHEY and CDR2 SMNVEV (reference sequence). With 5 bases removed from V and 1 base from J, the gap between germline ends came to 21 bases. The CDR3 loop spans 18 amino acids. Here the CDR3 DNA reads TGTGCCAGCAGTCCCCTCCACAGGGTAGTAGACAGCAATCAGCCCCAGCATTTT. Amino acids: CASSPLHRVVDSNQPQHF.

V is TRBV27 and J is TRBJ2-7; D not certain. This CDR3 has 11 amino acids. V was pared by 2 bases and J by 4 bases, with 3 bases between. Germline-derived CDR1 and CDR2 are MNHEY and SMNVEV (reference sequence). Written as DNA, the CDR3 is TGTGCCAGCAGTTTAGGTTACGAGCAGTACTTC. Its protein is CASSLGYEQYF.

The V gene is TRBV6-1, the J gene TRBJ2-1, with 9 bases that match TRBD2. This CDR3 spans 15 amino acids. V shed 4 bases, J shed 3 bases, and the junction held 4 bases outside the gene matches. Germline V lookup: CDR1 MNHNS, CDR2 SASEGT. The chain's CDR3 is CASSVREGIYNEQFF. CDR3 sequence (DNA): TGTGCCAGCAGTGTGCGGGAGGGAATCTACAATGAGCAGTTCTTC.

The chain employs TRBV29-1 and TRBJ2-5; TRBD2 might be the D (5 bases). This CDR3 has 14 residues. V was clipped by 4 bases and J by 4 bases, with 16 bases between them. Germline-derived CDR1 and CDR2 are SQVTM and ANQGSEA. CDR3 bases: TGCAGCGTTGTACCCAGCGGAGTGAGAGAGACCCAGTACTTC. Its protein is CSVVPSGVRETQYF.

The chain links TRBV29-1 to TRBJ2-5; D might be TRBD1 or TRBD2, each matching 5 bases. The last part of the DNA fits TRBJ2-7 better; the J call may be wrong. The CDR3 is made up of 14 amino acids. Germline CDR1 and CDR2: SQVTM and ANQGSEA. The CDR3 region has the DNA TGCAGCGTTGGGGGCACAAGGAGACGGGGCGAGCAGTACTTC. Its translation: CSVGGTRRRGEQYF.